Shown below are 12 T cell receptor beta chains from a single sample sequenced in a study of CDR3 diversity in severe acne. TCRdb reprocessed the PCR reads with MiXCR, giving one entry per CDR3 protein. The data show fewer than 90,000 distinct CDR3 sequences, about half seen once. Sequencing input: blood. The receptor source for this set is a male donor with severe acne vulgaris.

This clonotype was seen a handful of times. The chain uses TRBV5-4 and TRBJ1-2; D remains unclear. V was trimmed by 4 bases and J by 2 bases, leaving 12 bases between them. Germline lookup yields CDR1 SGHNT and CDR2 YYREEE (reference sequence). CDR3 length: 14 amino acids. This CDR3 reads CASSLETRNYGYTF. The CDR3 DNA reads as TGTGCCAGCAGCCTGGAGACCAGAAACTATGGCTACACCTTC.

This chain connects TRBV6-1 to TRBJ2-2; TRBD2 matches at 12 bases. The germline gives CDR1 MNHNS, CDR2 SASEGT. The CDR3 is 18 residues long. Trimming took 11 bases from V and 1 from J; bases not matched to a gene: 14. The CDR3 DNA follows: TGTGCCGGAAGGACAGACCCGGGACTAGCGGGGAACACCGGGGAGCTGTTTTTT. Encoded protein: CAGRTDPGLAGNTGELFF.

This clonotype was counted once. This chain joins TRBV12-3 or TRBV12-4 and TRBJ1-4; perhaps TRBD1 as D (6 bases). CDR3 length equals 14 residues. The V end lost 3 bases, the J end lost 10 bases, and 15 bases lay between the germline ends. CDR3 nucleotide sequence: TGTGCCAGCAGTTTGTTGGGGGCCATGTCAAAACTGTTTTTT. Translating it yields CASSLLGAMSKLFF.

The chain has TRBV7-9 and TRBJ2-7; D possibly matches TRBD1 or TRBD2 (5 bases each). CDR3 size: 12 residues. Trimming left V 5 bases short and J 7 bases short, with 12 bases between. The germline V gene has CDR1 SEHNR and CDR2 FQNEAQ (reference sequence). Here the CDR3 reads CASSPGTIEQYF. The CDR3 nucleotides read TGTGCCAGCAGCCCCGGGACGATTGAGCAGTACTTC.

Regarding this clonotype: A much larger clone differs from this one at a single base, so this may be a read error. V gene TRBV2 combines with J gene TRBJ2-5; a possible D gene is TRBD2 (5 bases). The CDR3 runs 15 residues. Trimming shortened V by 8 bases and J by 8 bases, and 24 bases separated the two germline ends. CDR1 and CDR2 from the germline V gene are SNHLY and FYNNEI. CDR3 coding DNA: TGTGCCAGCGGAGAGGGTAGCTCCCTCGGACCCACCCAGTACTTC. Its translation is CASGEGSSLGPTQYF.

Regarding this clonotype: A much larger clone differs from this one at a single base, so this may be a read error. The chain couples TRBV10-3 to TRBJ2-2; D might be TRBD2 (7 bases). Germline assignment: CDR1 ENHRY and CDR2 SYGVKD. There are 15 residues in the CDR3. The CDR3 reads CAISGGGHDTGELVF. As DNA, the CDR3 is TGTGCCATCAGTGGGGGGGGGCACGACACCGGGGAGCTGGTTTTT.

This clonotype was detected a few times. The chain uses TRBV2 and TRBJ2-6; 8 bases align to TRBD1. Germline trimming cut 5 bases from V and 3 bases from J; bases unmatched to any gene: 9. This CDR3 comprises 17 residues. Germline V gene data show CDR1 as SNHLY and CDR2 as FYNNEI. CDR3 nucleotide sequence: TGTGCCAGCAGTCCAGGACAGGGTTTCATTGGGGCCAACGTCCTGACTTTC. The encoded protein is CASSPGQGFIGANVLTF. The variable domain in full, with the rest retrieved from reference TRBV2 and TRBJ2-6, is EPEVTQTPSHQVTQMGQEVILRCVPISNHLYFYWYRQILGQKVEFLVSFYNNEISEKSEIFDDQFSVERPDGSNFTLKIRSTKLEDSAMYFCASSPGQGFIGANVLTFGAGSRLTVL.

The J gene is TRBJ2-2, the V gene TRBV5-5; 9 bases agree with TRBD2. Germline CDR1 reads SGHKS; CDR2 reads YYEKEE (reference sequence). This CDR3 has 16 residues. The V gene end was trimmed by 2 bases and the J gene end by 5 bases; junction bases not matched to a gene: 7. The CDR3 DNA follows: TGTGCCAGCAGCTTCTATAGCGGGAGCGGGACCGGGGAGCTGTTTTTT. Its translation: CASSFYSGSGTGELFF. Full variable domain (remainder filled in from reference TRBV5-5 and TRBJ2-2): DAGVTQSPTHLIKTRGQQVTLRCSPISGHKSVSWYQQVLGQGPQFIFQYYEKEERGRGNFPDRFSARQFPNYSSELNVNALLLGDSALYLCASSFYSGSGTGELFFGEGSRLTVL.

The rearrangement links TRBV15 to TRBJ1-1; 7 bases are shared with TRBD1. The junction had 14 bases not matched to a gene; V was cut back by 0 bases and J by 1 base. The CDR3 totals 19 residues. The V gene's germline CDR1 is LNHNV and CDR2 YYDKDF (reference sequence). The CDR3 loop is CATSRDPRQGGHRNTEAFF. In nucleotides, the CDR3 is TGTGCCACCAGCAGAGATCCCAGACAGGGCGGCCATCGGAACACTGAAGCTTTCTTT.

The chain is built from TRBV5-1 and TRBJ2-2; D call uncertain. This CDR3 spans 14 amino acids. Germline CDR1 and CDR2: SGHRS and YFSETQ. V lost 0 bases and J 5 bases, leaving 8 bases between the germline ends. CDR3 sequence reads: CASSLATETGELFF. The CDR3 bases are TGCGCCAGCAGCTTGGCTACAGAGACCGGGGAGCTGTTTTTT.

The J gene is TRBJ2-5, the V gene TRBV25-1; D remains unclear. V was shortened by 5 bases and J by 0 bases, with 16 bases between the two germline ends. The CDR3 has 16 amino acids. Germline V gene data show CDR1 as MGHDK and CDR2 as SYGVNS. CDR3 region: CASSLTRRLYQETQYF. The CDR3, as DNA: TGTGCCAGCAGTTTAACGCGACGGCTGTACCAAGAGACCCAGTACTTC.

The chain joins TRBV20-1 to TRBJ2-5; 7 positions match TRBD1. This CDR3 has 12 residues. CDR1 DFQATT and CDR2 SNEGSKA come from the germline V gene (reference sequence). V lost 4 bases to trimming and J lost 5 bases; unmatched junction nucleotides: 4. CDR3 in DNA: TGCAGTGCTAAGGGGGCGGCGGAGACCCAGTACTTC. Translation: CSAKGAAETQYF.